The clone carrying this T cell receptor (beta chain) came up a few times. Its specificity is unknown. TCRdb re-analysed the reads in MiXCR, keeping a single row per CDR3 protein. The table records 150,000 to 200,000 distinct CDR3 sequences, roughly 27% of them present only once. This record comes from a study of T cell repertoires in cytomegalovirus infection. Study details: From public TCR beta signatures came an indication of both CMV infection and matching HLA type. Study-level findings and limits: People with CMV and the relevant HLA were identified by cumulative public TCR beta family frequency. HLA-C-restricted, CMV-specific TCR beta clonotypes were dominant ex vivo.

Germline V gives CDR1 SGHAT, CDR2 FQNNGV. The CDR3 loop spans 14 amino acids. V lost 2 bases, J lost 6 bases, and 13 bases lay in between. The material sequenced was PBMCs. The clonotype was recovered from a human donor in good health (CMV status not recorded). Some clones in this sample may be carry-over from other donors' samples. The rearrangement links TRBV11-2 to TRBJ1-2; possibly TRBD1 for D (6 bases). The CDR3 sequence: CASSLSGGLDGYTF. The CDR3, as DNA: TGTGCCAGCAGCTTATCCGGGGGGCTTGATGGCTACACCTTC.